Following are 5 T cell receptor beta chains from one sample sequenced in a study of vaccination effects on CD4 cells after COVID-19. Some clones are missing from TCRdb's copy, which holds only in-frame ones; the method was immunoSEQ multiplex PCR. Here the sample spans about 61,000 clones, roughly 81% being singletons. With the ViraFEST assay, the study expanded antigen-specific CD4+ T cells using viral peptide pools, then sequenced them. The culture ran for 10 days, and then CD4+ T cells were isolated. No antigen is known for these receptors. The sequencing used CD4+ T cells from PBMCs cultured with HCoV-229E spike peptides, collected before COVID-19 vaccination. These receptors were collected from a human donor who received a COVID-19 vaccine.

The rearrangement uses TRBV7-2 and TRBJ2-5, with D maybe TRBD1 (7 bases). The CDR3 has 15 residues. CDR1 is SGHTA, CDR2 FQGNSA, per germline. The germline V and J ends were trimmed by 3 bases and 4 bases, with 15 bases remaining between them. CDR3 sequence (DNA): TGTGCCAGCAGCTTGGGCGGAGGGGGCGGAGAGACCCAGTACTTC. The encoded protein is CASSLGGGGGETQYF.

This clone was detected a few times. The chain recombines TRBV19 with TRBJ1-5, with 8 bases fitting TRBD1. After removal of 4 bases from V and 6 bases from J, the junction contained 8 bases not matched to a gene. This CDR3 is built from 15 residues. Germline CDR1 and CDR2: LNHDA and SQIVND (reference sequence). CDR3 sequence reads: CASSRQGNPPQPQHF. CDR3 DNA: TGTGCCAGTAGTAGACAGGGGAACCCTCCTCAGCCCCAGCATTTT.

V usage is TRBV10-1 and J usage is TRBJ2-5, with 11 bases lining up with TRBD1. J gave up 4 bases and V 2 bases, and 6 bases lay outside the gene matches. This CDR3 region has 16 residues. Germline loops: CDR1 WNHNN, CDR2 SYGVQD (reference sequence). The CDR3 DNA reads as TGCGCCAGCAGTGAGCTGAAGGACAGGGGGCGAGAGACCCAGTACTTC. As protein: CASSELKDRGRETQYF.

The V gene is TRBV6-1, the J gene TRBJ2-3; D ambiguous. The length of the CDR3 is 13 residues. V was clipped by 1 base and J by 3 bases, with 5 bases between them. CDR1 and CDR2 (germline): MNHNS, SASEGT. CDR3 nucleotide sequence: TGTGCCAGCAGTGAAGTGAGAACAGATACGCAGTATTTT. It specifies CASSEVRTDTQYF.

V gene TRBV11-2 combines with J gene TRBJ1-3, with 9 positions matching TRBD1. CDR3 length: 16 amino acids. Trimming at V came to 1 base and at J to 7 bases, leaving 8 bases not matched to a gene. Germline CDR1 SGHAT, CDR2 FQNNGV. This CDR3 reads CASSLGTGDRLNTIYF. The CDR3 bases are TGTGCCAGCAGCTTAGGGACAGGGGATCGGTTGAACACCATATATTTT.